This is a list of T cell receptor beta chains from one sample in a study of patients and donors after allogeneic stem cell transplantation. TCRdb re-analysed the RT-PCR reads in MiXCR, keeping a single row per CDR3 protein. This sample carries about 960,000 distinct CDR3 sequences, roughly 18% of them seen once, and the ten largest clones take 5% to 6.5%. Sequencing was performed on blood, either unsorted or a sorted T cell fraction (not recorded which). These receptors came from a human donor who was either an allogeneic HSCT recipient or a stem cell or donor lymphocyte infusion donor (not recorded which). It is not recorded whose cells these are; they may come from a transplant donor. Both conserved end residues are part of each CDR3. A D gene is named only where the DNA matches it firmly. The listing skips clone size in some rows; elsewhere it reads once, few, many or a size class.

V	D	size	J	CDR3	DNA
TRBV7-8	.	few	TRBJ2-7	CASSLRRAGSYEQYF	TGTGCCAGCAGCTTAAGGCGTGCGGGCTCCTACGAGCAGTACTTC
TRBV7-3	TRBD1	few	TRBJ2-1	CASSSPGTGRGNEQFF	TGTGCCAGCAGCTCGCCAGGGACAGGGAGGGGCAATGAGCAGTTCTTC
TRBV20-1	.	few	TRBJ1-4	CSARFVGMTANEKLFF	TGCAGTGCTAGATTTGTCGGGATGACGGCTAATGAAAAACTGTTTTTT
TRBV5-1	.	few	TRBJ1-4	CASSLGQALNEKLFF	TGCGCCAGCAGCTTGGGGCAGGCGCTAAATGAAAAACTGTTTTTT
TRBV7-9	.	few	TRBJ1-4	CASSLDLDEKLFF	TGTGCCAGCAGCCTCGATTTGGACGAAAAACTGTTTTTT
TRBV7-2	.	few	TRBJ2-3	CASTKNSDTQYF	TGTGCCAGCACCAAAAATTCGGATACGCAGTATTTT
TRBV7-2	TRBD2	few	TRBJ2-3	CASSLGGGGATDTQYF	TGTGCCAGCAGCTTAGGGGGCGGGGGGGCCACAGATACGCAGTATTTT
TRBV5-8	.	.	TRBJ2-3	CASSFWEFGTDTQYF	TGTGCCAGCAGCTTCTGGGAATTCGGCACAGATACGCAGTATTTT
TRBV9	.	.	TRBJ2-5	CASSVVGAIQETQYF	TGTGCCAGCAGCGTAGTTGGGGCCATCCAAGAGACCCAGTACTTC
TRBV20-1	.	.	TRBJ1-5	CSARDERNQPQHF	TGCAGTGCTAGAGATGAGAGGAATCAGCCCCAGCATTTT
TRBV5-1	TRBD2	.	TRBJ2-1	CASSLWQTSGYNEQFF	TGCGCCAGCAGCTTGTGGCAAACTAGCGGCTACAATGAGCAGTTCTTC
TRBV4-2	.	.	TRBJ2-5	CASSMGSQQETQYF	TGTGCCAGCAGCATGGGATCACAACAAGAGACCCAGTACTTC
TRBV7-9	.	.	TRBJ1-6	CASSFDALVNSPLHF	TGTGCCAGCAGTTTCGACGCACTCGTTAATTCACCCCTCCACTTT
TRBV29-1	.	many	TRBJ2-7	CSVDNSYEQYF	TGCAGCGTTGACAACAGCTACGAGCAGTACTTC
TRBV7-9	.	.	TRBJ2-7	CASSYTRGQYF	TGTGCCAGCAGCTATACACGAGGGCAGTACTTC
TRBV29-1	.	few	TRBJ1-2	CSVEDGQGNYGYTF	TGCAGCGTTGAAGACGGGCAGGGGAACTATGGCTACACCTTC
TRBV15	TRBD1	.	TRBJ2-7	CATSSDDGTAYEQYF	TGTGCCACCAGCAGTGACGACGGGACAGCCTACGAGCAGTACTTC
TRBV7-8	TRBD1	.	TRBJ2-7	CASARTGGSSYEQYF	TGTGCCAGCGCGAGGACAGGGGGAAGCTCCTACGAGCAGTACTTC
TRBV12-3/TRBV12-4	TRBD2	.	TRBJ2-1	CASTLMTSYEQFF	TGTGCCAGCACCCTTATGACTAGCTATGAGCAGTTCTTC
TRBV4-2	.	.	TRBJ2-4	CASSKTSAPQENIQYF	TGTGCCAGCAGCAAGACGTCTGCCCCACAAGAAAACATTCAGTACTTC
TRBV28	.	.	TRBJ1-1	CASSKERGLGKEAFF	TGTGCCAGCAGTAAAGAAAGGGGGTTGGGGAAGGAAGCTTTCTTT
TRBV12-3/TRBV12-4	.	many	TRBJ1-6	CASSQVRTKSPLHF	TGTGCCAGCAGTCAAGTTAGAACGAAGTCACCCCTCCACTTT
TRBV7-9	TRBD1	.	TRBJ1-2	CASNPGTALGYTF	TGTGCCAGCAATCCCGGGACAGCCCTTGGCTACACCTTC